One sample yielded the 11 T cell receptor beta chains listed below, sequenced in a study of blood T cell repertoires in COVID-19. Clones were sequenced by immunoSEQ multiplex PCR, and TCRdb holds only the in-frame ones, with some missing. The sample yields 150,000 to 180,000 clones, approximately 86% seen once. Sequencing input: peripheral blood. The receptor source for this set is a man aged 55 to 70 with COVID-19, enrolled during active disease.

V and J are TRBV7-2 and TRBJ1-1; weak D call: TRBD1 (6 bases). V lost 4 bases, J lost 1 base, and 10 bases lay in between. This CDR3 has 14 residues. Per the germline V gene, CDR1 is SGHTA and CDR2 is FQGNSA. The CDR3: CASSSTTGNTEAFF. DNA for the CDR3: TGTGCCAGCAGCTCAACGACAGGGAACACTGAAGCTTTCTTT.

The chain joins TRBV5-1 to TRBJ2-7; 14 bases match TRBD2. V trimming: 4 bases; J trimming: 0 bases; junction bases outside the gene matches: 12. The CDR3 runs 19 residues. Germline values: CDR1 SGHRS, CDR2 YFSETQ. This CDR3 is CASSPADKGTSGGSYEQYF. CDR3 bases: TGCGCCAGCAGCCCAGCAGATAAAGGGACTAGCGGGGGCTCCTACGAGCAGTACTTC.

The V gene is TRBV6-5, the J gene TRBJ1-1; no firm D call. Germline V gene sequence: CDR1 MNHEY, CDR2 SVGAGI. The V and J ends lost 2 bases and 6 bases respectively, with 13 bases between them. This CDR3 has 14 amino acids. The CDR3 protein is CASSYEATISEAFF. The CDR3, as DNA: TGTGCCAGCAGTTACGAGGCAACGATTTCTGAAGCTTTCTTT.

This clone was seen just once. V is TRBV6-5 and J is TRBJ1-3; D is uncertain. The CDR3 length is 15 residues. The V end was cut by 6 bases, the J end by 7 bases, with 19 bases between. Germline loops: CDR1 MNHEY, CDR2 SVGAGI. CDR3 in amino acids: CASRRLRVPPNTIYF. DNA for the CDR3: TGTGCCAGCAGACGACTCCGGGTCCCTCCGAACACCATATATTTT.

The chain employs TRBV6-4 and TRBJ1-6; D is possibly TRBD1 (5 bases). Trimming pared 0 bases from V and 10 bases from J, leaving 16 bases between. Germline CDR1 is MRHNA and CDR2 is SNTAGT. This CDR3 comprises 16 residues. CDR3 in DNA: TGTGCCAGCAGTGACTCAGGGGAGGGCCGAGGCTCACCCCTCCACTTT. This translates into CASSDSGEGRGSPLHF.

This sequence joins TRBV19 and TRBJ2-1, with D unclear. Germline loops: CDR1 LNHDA, CDR2 SQIVND (reference sequence). The CDR3 runs to 14 residues. V lost 5 bases and J lost 1, with 9 bases in between. CDR3 loop: CASSRSESYNEQFF. In DNA, the CDR3 is TGTGCCAGTAGTCGCTCGGAGTCCTACAATGAGCAGTTCTTC.

The chain combines TRBV13 with TRBJ1-1; possible D gene TRBD1, 6 bases. The CDR3 contains 17 residues. Germline V lookup: CDR1 PRHDT, CDR2 FYEKMQ (reference sequence). V lost 0 bases and J 0 bases, leaving 14 bases between the germline ends. CDR3 residues: CASSLGELTGLNTEAFF. CDR3 in DNA: TGTGCCAGCAGCTTAGGAGAATTGACAGGACTGAACACTGAAGCTTTCTTT.

This chain uses TRBV7-9 with TRBJ1-2; TRBD1 matches at 10 bases. Germline V lookup: CDR1 SEHNR, CDR2 FQNEAQ (reference sequence). The CDR3 length is 15 residues. V was clipped by 3 bases and J by 4 bases; unmatched bases: 5. CDR3 in amino acids: CASSLEDRGAYGYTF. CDR3 DNA: TGTGCCAGCAGCTTGGAGGACAGGGGGGCCTATGGCTACACCTTC.

The V call is TRBV4-1, the J call TRBJ1-5, with D perhaps matching TRBD1 (6 bases). There are 15 residues in the CDR3. V was clipped by 0 bases and J by 7 bases, with 13 bases between them. Germline V lookup: CDR1 MGHRA, CDR2 YSYEKL. The CDR3 loop reads CASSQDEQGRQPQHF. CDR3 sequence (DNA): TGCGCCAGCAGCCAAGACGAACAGGGACGGCAGCCCCAGCATTTT.

This chain joins TRBV7-3 and TRBJ2-2; TRBD1 aligns across 9 bases. The germline V gene encodes CDR1 SGHTA and CDR2 FQGTGA. The CDR3 is 15 residues long. V gave up 3 bases and J gave up 6 bases; unmatched junction bases: 5. The CDR3 reads CASSFEGDRAGELFF. The CDR3 nucleotides read TGTGCCAGCAGCTTTGAAGGGGACAGGGCCGGGGAGCTGTTTTTT.

The genes are TRBV28 and TRBJ2-7; D unresolved. V shed 8 bases and J shed 5 bases, with 13 bases lying between them. This CDR3 is built from 12 residues. Germline loops: CDR1 MDHEN, CDR2 SYDVKM. The CDR3 DNA reads TGTGCCAGCGAAGGCCGGGTTAACGAGCAGTACTTC. It is translated as CASEGRVNEQYF.